This T cell receptor (beta chain) was documented in a study of blood T cell repertoires in COVID-19 (dated by TCRdb to 2018 to 2020). About the full investigation: Samples covering the acute and convalescent phases of COVID-19 were provided by collaborators in the United States, Italy and Spain. The material from the prospective study consisted of cDNA or gDNA derived from T cells, B-cell-depleted T cells, or PBMCs. The dataset comprised deeply sampled blood TCRbeta repertoires from subjects exposed to, actively infected with, or recovered from COVID-19. A freely available public database, intended as a resource for researchers studying the immune response to SARS-CoV-2, is where the repertoires were released. Samples were obtained from the ongoing ImmuneRACE study (first 160 participants) and from about 1,300 subjects provided by 6 global collaborators. The sample metadata nearly always contained a de-identified subject ID, COVID-19 status, age in years and sex. HLA class I and class II types, where available, came from metadata supplied by the sample provider rather than from assay-based typing.

Results and caveats for the whole study, not just this receptor: The quantity of clinical and demographic metadata differed by source and by participant and was supplied without curation.

Each collaborating institution followed its own protocols to collect whole blood in K2EDTA tubes. For TCRbeta analysis, collaborator samples were shipped as frozen whole blood, as isolated PBMCs, or as DNA extracted from either sample type. TCRbeta CDR3 regions were amplified from genomic DNA by means of the immunoSEQ Assay, a bias-controlled multiplex PCR. In the original analysis: The number of nucleated cells in each sample was estimated from the amplification of reference gene primers within the assay. To quantify the absolute abundance of each unique TCRbeta CDR3 rearrangement, sequence reads were collapsed and filtered. For each sample, productive Simpson clonality was calculated as the square root of Simpson's diversity index across productive rearrangements. The table comes from immuneACCESS by way of TCRdb, which keeps in-frame sequences with V and J called. Part of the clones is missing from these tables; in studies checked, under half for an unresolved V gene and the rest for unknown reasons. The V and J calls and clone size are taken from that table; D and trimming were inferred from the DNA. A total of some 68,000 clones appear in this sample, around 85% of them only once. The ten largest clones capture roughly 28% of the sample.

The germline V gene yields SGHDT for CDR1 and YYEEEE for CDR2. The trim is 0 bases for V and 7 bases for J, with a gap of 11 bases between the germline ends. Reading from cysteine to phenylalanine, the CDR3 counts 14 amino acids. Just the 42-base CDR3 DNA is kept, in frame starting at base 1. Regarding this clone: No antigen is known for it. No base quality values were provided; no much bigger clone lies one nucleotide off.

The rearrangement combines TRBV5-6 with TRBJ1-5, and possibly TRBD1, on 5 matching bases. This clonotype was obtained from a man in his 70s with acute or convalescent COVID-19. Sample: peripheral blood. CDR3 region: CASSLGQEGQPQHF. In nucleotide form, the sequence is TGTGCCAGCAGCTTGGGGCAGGAGGGGCAGCCCCAGCATTTT.